This T cell receptor beta chain was captured in a study of cytomegalovirus exposure and HLA in healthy donors. Findings and limits, study-wide: There were a few CMV-associated chains whose specificity for CMV antigens was confirmed in vitro.

The CDR3 is 14 residues long. CDR1 and CDR2 (germline): SGHKS, YYEKEE (reference sequence). J was trimmed by 0 bases and V by 7 bases; bases with no gene match: 6. The study ran its PCR with 60 Vbeta and 13 Jbeta primers. Libraries were prepared by immunoSEQ multiplex PCR; TCRdb keeps only in-frame clonotypes and omits some of them. The table has around 100,000 clones, around 70% seen once. Note on this clone: Its antigen is as yet unknown.

The clonotype originates from a man aged 25-45 years in good health and CMV-seropositive. Sequencing was performed on PBMCs. The J gene is TRBJ1-1, the V gene TRBV5-5; TRBD1 agrees at 7 bases. The chain's CDR3 is CASRGGDMNTEAFF. CDR3 in DNA: TGTGCCAGCCGAGGGGGCGATATGAACACTGAAGCTTTCTTT.